The clone carrying this T cell receptor (beta chain) was observed many times. Its antigen remains unidentified. TCRdb called the 5' RACE reads again in MiXCR, with one record for every CDR3 protein. The table includes around 130,000 distinct CDR3 sequences, 7% detected once. Per germline, CDR1 LGHNA and CDR2 YSLEER. CDR3 length: 15 amino acids. V lost 0 bases and J lost 5, with 13 bases in between. The record originates from a study of CD8 T cells in ankylosing spondylitis. Findings of the study overall: Disease-linked clones were reportedly significantly enriched in matched ankylosing spondylitis synovial fluid. Past research had described some motif variants in reactive arthritis synovial fluid and blood. Eight highly homologous variants formed a TCR beta motif that appeared characteristic of ankylosing spondylitis blood.

The chain couples TRBV4-3 to TRBJ1-2; D gene unclear. The sample taken for sequencing was blood, either unsorted or a sorted T cell fraction (not recorded which). The TCR originated in a male donor with ankylosing spondylitis or in good health (not recorded which). CDR3 nucleotide sequence: TGCGCCAGCAGCCAAGATAACGGAGTGGGGTATGGCTACACCTTC. Translated: CASSQDNGVGYGYTF.